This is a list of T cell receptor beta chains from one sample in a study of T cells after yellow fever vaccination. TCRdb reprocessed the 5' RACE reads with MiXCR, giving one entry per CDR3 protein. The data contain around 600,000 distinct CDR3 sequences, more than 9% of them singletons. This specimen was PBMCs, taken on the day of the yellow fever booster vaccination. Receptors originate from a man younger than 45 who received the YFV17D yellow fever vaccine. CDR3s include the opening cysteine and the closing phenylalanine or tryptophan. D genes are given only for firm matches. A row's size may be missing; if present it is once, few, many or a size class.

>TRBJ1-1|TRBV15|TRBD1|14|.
TGTGCCACCAGTAGGGACAGGGCGAACACTGAAGCTTTCTTT
CATSRDRANTEAFF
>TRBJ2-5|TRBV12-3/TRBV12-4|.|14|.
TGTGCCAGCAGTGACATAACAGGACAAGAGACCCAGTACTTC
CASSDITGQETQYF
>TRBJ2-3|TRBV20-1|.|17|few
TGCAGTGCTATCGAAAAAACTTTATTCTCTAGCACAGATACGCAGTATTTT
CSAIEKTLFSSTDTQYF
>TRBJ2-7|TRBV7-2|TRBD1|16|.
TGTGCCAGCAGCGACCAGCCGGGACAGGGGCTGAACGAGCAGTACTTC
CASSDQPGQGLNEQYF
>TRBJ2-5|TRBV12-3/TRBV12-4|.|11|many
TGTGCTTCCGGGGTAGGAGAGACCCAGTACTTC
CASGVGETQYF
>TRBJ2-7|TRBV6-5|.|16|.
TGTGCCAGCAGTTACTCGCACCCACCAAGACCCTACGAGCAGTACTTC
CASSYSHPPRPYEQYF
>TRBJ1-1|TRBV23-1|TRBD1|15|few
TGCGCCAGCAGCACCCCCCTCTACAGGGGTCGAGAAGCTTTCTTT
CASSTPLYRGREAFF
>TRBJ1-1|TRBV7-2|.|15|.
TGTGCCAGCCGCCCCCGCCCCGGGGGTTGGGCTGAAGCTTTCTTT
CASRPRPGGWAEAFF
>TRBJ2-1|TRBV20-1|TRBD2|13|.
TGCAGTGGGATAGAGGCGGGAGCGGATGAGCAGTTCTTC
CSGIEAGADEQFF
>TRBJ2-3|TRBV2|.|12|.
TGTGCCAGCAATTCGGTAACAGATACGCAGTATTTT
CASNSVTDTQYF
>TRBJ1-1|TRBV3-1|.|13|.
TGTGCCAGCAGCCGTCTCAGGGAGACTGAAGCTTTCTTT
CASSRLRETEAFF
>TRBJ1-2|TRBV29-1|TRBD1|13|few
TGCAGCGTCGTCAGGACAGGGAGGGATGGCTACACCTTC
CSVVRTGRDGYTF
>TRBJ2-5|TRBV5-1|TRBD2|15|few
TGCGCCAGCAGCCACGGACTAGCGGGAGGGGAGACCCAGTACTTC
CASSHGLAGGETQYF
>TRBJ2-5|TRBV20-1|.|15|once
TGCAGTGCTAGAGACACCCAGCTAGCGTCCGGGCCCCAGTACTTC
CSARDTQLASGPQYF
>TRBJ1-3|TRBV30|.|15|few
TGTGCCTGGATGATGTTTCAGAGACCTGGAAACACCATATATTTT
CAWMMFQRPGNTIYF
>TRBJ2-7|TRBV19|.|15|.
TGTGCCAGTACCTCAGCGTTAGGGAGCTCCTACGAGCAGTACTTC
CASTSALGSSYEQYF
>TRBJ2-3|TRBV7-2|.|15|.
TGTGCCAGCAGCTTACGGAGCTCTGGCACAGATACGCAGTATTTT
CASSLRSSGTDTQYF
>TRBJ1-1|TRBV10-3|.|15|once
TGTGCCATCAGGGAGACAGACCTATCGGATTTCGGAGCTTTCTTT
CAIRETDLSDFGAFF
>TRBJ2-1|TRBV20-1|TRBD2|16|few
TGCAGTGCAAGATCTAGCGGGAGCACCTTTTACAATGAGCAGTTCTTC
CSARSSGSTFYNEQFF
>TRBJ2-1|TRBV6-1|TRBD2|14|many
TGTGCCAGCAGTCGACTAGCGGGGAGCAATGAGCAGTTCTTC
CASSRLAGSNEQFF
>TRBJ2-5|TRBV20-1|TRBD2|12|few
TGCAGTGCTCTAGCGGGAGTAGAGACCCAGTACTTC
CSALAGVETQYF
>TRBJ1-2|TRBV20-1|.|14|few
TGCAGTGCTAGACCTGCGGAGGGGACGCACGGCTACACCTTC
CSARPAEGTHGYTF
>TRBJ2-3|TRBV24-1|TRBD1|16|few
TGTGCCACCAGTGATTCGGGACAGGGCTACACAGATACGCAGTATTTT
CATSDSGQGYTDTQYF
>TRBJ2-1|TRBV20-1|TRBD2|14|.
TGCAGTGCTAGACTAGCGGGACGTCACAATGAGCAGTTCTTC
CSARLAGRHNEQFF
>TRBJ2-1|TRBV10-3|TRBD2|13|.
TGTGCCATATCCCCGGGACTAGACTCGGAGCAGTTCTTC
CAISPGLDSEQFF
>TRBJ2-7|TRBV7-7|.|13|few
TGTGCCAGCAGCTTCGATGGGGGGAGCGAGCAGTACTTC
CASSFDGGSEQYF
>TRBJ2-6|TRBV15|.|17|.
TGTGCCACCAGCAGGGGCCCCGGGGTAGATGGGGCCAACGTCCTGACTTTC
CATSRGPGVDGANVLTF
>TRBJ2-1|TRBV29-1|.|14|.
TGCAGCGTACCTCTTTGGGGAGACTACAATGAGCAGTTCTTC
CSVPLWGDYNEQFF
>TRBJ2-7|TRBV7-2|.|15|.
TGTGCCAGCAGCGTACCGGGACTGAACTCCTACGAGCAGTACTTC
CASSVPGLNSYEQYF
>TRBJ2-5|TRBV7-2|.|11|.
TGTGCCAGCAGCTCGATGGAGACCCAGTACTTC
CASSSMETQYF
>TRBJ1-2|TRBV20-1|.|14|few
TGCAGTGCTAGAGAGGCCCAGGGCGGGTATGGCTACACCTTC
CSAREAQGGYGYTF
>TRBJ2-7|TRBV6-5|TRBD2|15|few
TGTGCCAGCAGTTCATCTAGCGGGACGTCCTACGAGCAGTACTTC
CASSSSSGTSYEQYF
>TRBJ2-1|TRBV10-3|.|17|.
TGTGCCATCAGTGAGCTACAGGACAAAAGCTCCTACAATGAGCAGTTCTTC
CAISELQDKSSYNEQFF
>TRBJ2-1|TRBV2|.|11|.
TGTGCCAGCAGGGAGGTCGGTGAGCAGTTCTTC
CASREVGEQFF
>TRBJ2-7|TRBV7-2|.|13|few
TGTGCCAGCAGATCGGGACGCGAGTACGAGCAGTACTTC
CASRSGREYEQYF
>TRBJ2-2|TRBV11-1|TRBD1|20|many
TGTGCCAGCAGCCATACTCGACAGGGGGTCAGAGGAGCGAACACCGGGGAGCTGTTTTTT
CASSHTRQGVRGANTGELFF
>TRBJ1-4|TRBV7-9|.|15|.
TGTGCCAGCAGCCCCTTGGGGGGGGCTGATGAAAAACTGTTTTTT
CASSPLGGADEKLFF
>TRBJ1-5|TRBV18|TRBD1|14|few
TGTGCCAGCTCAAGGACAGGGGGCGAACAGCCCCAGCATTTT
CASSRTGGEQPQHF
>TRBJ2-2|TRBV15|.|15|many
TGTGCCACCTTTGGCCGGAGGTCGGGCACCGGGGAGCTGTTTTTT
CATFGRRSGTGELFF
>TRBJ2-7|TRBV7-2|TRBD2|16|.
TGTGCCAGCAGCTTGGCCGGGACTAGCGACTACTACGAGCAGTACTTC
CASSLAGTSDYYEQYF
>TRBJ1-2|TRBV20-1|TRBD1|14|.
TGCAGTGCTAGTGGGACAGGGGAATTGAGTGGCTACACCTTC
CSASGTGELSGYTF
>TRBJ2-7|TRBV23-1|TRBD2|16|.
TGCGCCAGCAGTCAGCTTACTAGCGGGGTACTCTACGAGCAGTACTTC
CASSQLTSGVLYEQYF
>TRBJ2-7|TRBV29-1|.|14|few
TGCAGCGTCAAAACCGGGACGACTACCCAGGAGCAGTACTTC
CSVKTGTTTQEQYF
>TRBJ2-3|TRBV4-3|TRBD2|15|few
TGCGCCAGCAGCCAAGCGGGTGCGGGAGGTGATACGCAGTATTTT
CASSQAGAGGDTQYF
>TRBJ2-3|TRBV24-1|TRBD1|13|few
TGTGCCACCAGAGGGACAGGGTCAGATACGCAGTATTTT
CATRGTGSDTQYF
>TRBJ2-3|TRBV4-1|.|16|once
TGCGCCAGCAGCCAGGTGGGACCGATCATCACAGATACGCAGTATTTT
CASSQVGPIITDTQYF
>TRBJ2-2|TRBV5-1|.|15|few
TGCGCCAGCAGCCATATCGGGGAGAACACCGGGGAGCTGTTTTTT
CASSHIGENTGELFF
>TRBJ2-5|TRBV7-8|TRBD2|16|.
TGTGCCAGCAGCGCTGGGGGACTAGCGGGAGGGGAGACCCAGTACTTC
CASSAGGLAGGETQYF
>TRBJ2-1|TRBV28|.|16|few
TGTGCCAGCAGTCCCGTATTGTCCCTCTCCTACAATGAGCAGTTCTTC
CASSPVLSLSYNEQFF
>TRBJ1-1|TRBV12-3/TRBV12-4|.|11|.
TGTGCCAGCAGTGGGGGGCTTGGAGCTTTCTTT
CASSGGLGAFF
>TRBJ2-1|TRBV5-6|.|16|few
TGTGCCAGCAGCGACACAGGGATAGGGACGGTACATGAGCAGTTCTTC
CASSDTGIGTVHEQFF
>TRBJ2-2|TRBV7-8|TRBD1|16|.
TGTGCCAGCAGCACATCCGGGACAGGGAGGACCTGGGAGCTGTTTTTT
CASSTSGTGRTWELFF
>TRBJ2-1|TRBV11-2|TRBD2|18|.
TGTGCCAGCAGCTTAGGGGTCCTAGCGGGAGGGCCCCAAGGTGAGCAGTTCTTC
CASSLGVLAGGPQGEQFF
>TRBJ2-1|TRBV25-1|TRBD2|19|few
TGTGCCAGCAGTGAATTTTGGGGAGCGGGGGGCCCCTCCTACAATGAGCAGTTCTTC
CASSEFWGAGGPSYNEQFF
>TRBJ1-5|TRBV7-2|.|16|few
TGTGCCAGCAGCTTAAGTTCGGGGCGCGGCAATCAGCCCCAGCATTTT
CASSLSSGRGNQPQHF